Presented here are 2 T cell receptor beta chains from one specimen sequenced in a study of OX40 agonist ivuxolimab in advanced cancers. Sequencing was performed with immunoSEQ multiplex PCR; in TCRdb, only in-frame clones are kept and a portion is missing. The sample comprises 65,000 to 75,000 clones, roughly 87% of which are singletons, and approximately 0.99% rests with the top ten. Sample: CD4+ or CD8+ T cells sorted from blood, taken in a trial of the OX40 agonist ivuxolimab. The origin of the receptors is an adult with an advanced solid tumor such as melanoma, head and neck, liver or kidney cancer.

The chain has TRBV7-8 and TRBJ1-4, with D uncertain. This CDR3 region has 15 residues. Looked up from germline, CDR1 is SGHVS and CDR2 is FQNEAQ. Trimming shortened V by 1 base and J by 7 bases, and 13 bases separated the two germline ends. The chain's CDR3 is CASSLEWGKSEKLFF. The CDR3 coding sequence is TGTGCCAGCAGCTTAGAGTGGGGAAAAAGTGAAAAACTGTTTTTT. The whole variable domain, remainder taken from reference TRBV7-8 and TRBJ1-4, is GAGVSQSPRYKVAKRGQDVALRCDPISGHVSLFWYQQALGQGPEFLTYFQNEAQLDKSGLPSDRFFAERPEGSVSTLKIQRTQQEDSAVYLCASSLEWGKSEKLFFGSGTQLSVL.

The chain employs TRBV18 and TRBJ1-5; D call uncertain. The CDR3 contains 15 residues. Germline lookup yields CDR1 KGHSH and CDR2 LQKENI. Trimming stripped 3 bases from V and 2 bases from J, with 11 bases between. The CDR3 loop is CASSPAGSGNQPQHF. The CDR3, as DNA: TGTGCCAGCTCACCGGCGGGGTCGGGCAATCAGCCCCAGCATTTT.